This passage covers 10 T cell receptor beta chains from one sample sequenced in a study of cytomegalovirus exposure and HLA in healthy donors. Researchers ran the PCR with 60 Vbeta and 13 Jbeta primers. The assay was immunoSEQ multiplex PCR, and TCRdb's table has in-frame clones only and misses some. The profile covers roughly 130,000 clones, with 80% to 85% appearing a single time and over 1% taken by the ten largest. The sequencing sample was made of PBMCs. These receptor sequences come from a boy younger than 18 in good health and CMV-seronegative.

The J gene is TRBJ2-7, the V gene TRBV25-1, with D perhaps TRBD2 (5 bases). From germline, CDR1 is MGHDK and CDR2 SYGVNS. The V end lost 5 bases, the J end lost 2 bases, and 13 bases lay between the germline ends. This CDR3 is 14 amino acids long. CDR3 bases: TGTGCCAGCAGTAATGGGCCGGGGACCTACGAGCAGTACTTC. Amino acids: CASSNGPGTYEQYF.

The chain carries TRBV4-3 and TRBJ2-2; tentative D call: TRBD2 (5 bases). V shed 0 bases and J shed 1 base, with 12 bases lying between them. This CDR3 has 17 residues. Germline lookup yields CDR1 LGHNA and CDR2 YSLEER. The CDR3 DNA sequence: TGCGCCAGCAGCCAAGATCCGCAGCGGATGAACACCGGGGAGCTGTTTTTT. This translates into CASSQDPQRMNTGELFF.

The CDR3 DNA reads as TGTGCCTGGACTCGGGTCCCGGAGACCCAGTACTTC. Its translation is CAWTRVPETQYF. The chain is built from TRBV30 and TRBJ2-5; D gene ambiguous. V was clipped by 4 bases and J by 5 bases, with 11 bases between them. The germline gives CDR1 GTSNPN, CDR2 SVGIG (reference sequence). CDR3 size: 12 residues.

The genes are TRBV7-2 and TRBJ2-5; the D gene is possibly TRBD1 (6 bases). The CDR3 covers 15 residues. Germline values: CDR1 SGHTA, CDR2 FQGNSA. The V end was cut by 5 bases, the J end by 7 bases, with 20 bases between. The CDR3 loop reads CASSPGLGQLATQYF. CDR3 coding DNA: TGTGCCAGCAGCCCAGGTTTGGGACAACTGGCGACCCAGTACTTC.

The chain couples TRBV11-2 to TRBJ1-2, with D hard to call. Germline V CDR1 and CDR2: SGHAT, FQNNGV. Trimming removed 5 bases from V and 4 bases from J, with 11 bases in between. The CDR3 extends over 13 amino acids. CDR3 protein: CASSRTLGYGYTF. The CDR3 coding sequence is TGTGCCAGCAGCAGGACTTTGGGCTATGGCTACACCTTC.

The genes are TRBV30 and TRBJ2-7; D not resolved. Trimming took 1 base from V and 0 from J, leaving 4 bases between them. The CDR3 is 12 amino acids. Germline CDR1 is GTSNPN and CDR2 is SVGIG (reference sequence). The DNA for the CDR3 is TGTGCCTGGAGTGCGGTCTCCTACGAGCAGTACTTC. Translated: CAWSAVSYEQYF.

The V call is TRBV6-6, the J call TRBJ1-3, with a weak D call TRBD1 (5 bases). Trimming left V 2 bases short and J 2 bases short, with 13 bases between. The germline V gene encodes CDR1 MNHNY and CDR2 SVGAGI (reference sequence). CDR3 length equals 16 residues. The DNA for the CDR3 is TGTGCCAGCAGTTACGGTGTCAGGGAGGCTGGAAACACCATATATTTT. Translation gives CASSYGVREAGNTIYF.

This chain uses TRBV29-1 with TRBJ1-2; D is uncertain. Germline V gene data show CDR1 as SQVTM and CDR2 as ANQGSEA. The ends were cut back, 0 bases at V and 2 bases at J, with 7 bases in the middle. The CDR3 contains 13 residues. This CDR3 reads CSVEDGRNYGYTF. The DNA of the CDR3 is TGCAGCGTTGAAGATGGCAGGAACTATGGCTACACCTTC. The variable domain in full, completed from reference TRBV29-1 and TRBJ1-2, reads SAVISQKPSRDICQRGTSLTIQCQVDSQVTMMFWYRQQPGQSLTLIATANQGSEATYESGFVIDKFPISRPNLTFSTLTVSNMSPEDSSIYLCSVEDGRNYGYTFGSGTRLTVV.

The chain joins TRBV5-6 to TRBJ1-6; 10 bases map to TRBD1. CDR3 length: 16 amino acids. Germline V gene data show CDR1 as SGHDT and CDR2 as YYEEEE. The J segment lost 7 bases and the V segment lost 5 bases, leaving 9 bases of the junction unmatched. DNA of the CDR3: TGTGCCAGCAGGTTTACGGGACAGGGGCTGAATTCACCCCTCCACTTT. It specifies CASRFTGQGLNSPLHF.

The chain's CDR3 is CAGGREGAYNEQFF. The CDR3 DNA is TGTGCCGGGGGACGGGAGGGTGCCTACAATGAGCAGTTCTTC. V is TRBV6-1 and J is TRBJ2-1; TRBD2 agrees at 8 bases. The trim removed 11 bases at V and 2 bases at J, leaving 8 bases unmatched. CDR1 and CDR2 (germline): MNHNS, SASEGT. CDR3 length: 14 residues.